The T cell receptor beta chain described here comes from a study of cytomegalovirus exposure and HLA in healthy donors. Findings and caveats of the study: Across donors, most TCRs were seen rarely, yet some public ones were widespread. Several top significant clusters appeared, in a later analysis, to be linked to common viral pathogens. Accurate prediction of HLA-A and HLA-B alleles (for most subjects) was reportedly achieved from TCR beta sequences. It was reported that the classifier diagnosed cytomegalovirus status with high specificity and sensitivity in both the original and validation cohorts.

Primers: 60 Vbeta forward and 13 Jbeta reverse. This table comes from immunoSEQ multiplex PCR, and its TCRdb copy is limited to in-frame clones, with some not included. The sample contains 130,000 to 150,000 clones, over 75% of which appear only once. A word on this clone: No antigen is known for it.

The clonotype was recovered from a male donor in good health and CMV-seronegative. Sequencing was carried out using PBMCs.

CDR3 loop: CASSAPGARGSPLHF. The CDR3 DNA reads as TGTGCCAGCAGTGCACCAGGGGCCAGGGGCTCACCCCTCCACTTT. This chain links TRBV2 with TRBJ1-6; possible D gene TRBD1, 6 bases. CDR1 is SNHLY, CDR2 FYNNEI, per germline. With 4 bases removed from V and 10 bases from J, the gap between germline ends came to 17 bases. The CDR3 extends over 15 amino acids.